This TCR beta chain stems from a study of blood T cell repertoires in COVID-19. This clone was detected a few times. Repertoires were generated with immunoSEQ multiplex PCR, while TCRdb's copy carries only in-frame clones and drops some. The sample records around 260,000 clones, around four fifths being singletons. CDR1 MGHDK and CDR2 SYGVNS come from the germline V gene. The V segment lost 3 bases and the J segment 4 bases; nucleotides outside the gene matches: 7. This CDR3 region has 15 residues. V usage is TRBV25-1 and J usage is TRBJ2-5, with 8 bases identical to TRBD1. Sequencing was done on a sample of peripheral blood. The receptor was isolated from a man aged 55 to 70 who had recovered from COVID-19. CDR3 in amino acids: CASSDRQGMAETQYF. In DNA, the CDR3 is TGTGCCAGCAGTGATAGACAGGGGATGGCAGAGACCCAGTACTTC. The full variable domain, completed using reference TRBV25-1 and TRBJ2-5, is EADIYQTPRYLVIGTGKKITLECSQTMGHDKMYWYQQDPGMELHLIHYSYGVNSTEKGDLSSESTVSRIRTEHFPLTLESARPSHTSQYLCASSDRQGMAETQYFGPGTRLLVL.